The source of this TCR beta chain is a study of cytomegalovirus exposure and HLA in healthy donors listed by TCRdb under 2017. About the full investigation: In an earlier analysis of several hundred of the donors, 250 to 300 Gb of sequence data and some 100 million unique TCR beta sequences from 150 million to 200 million T cells were reported. Across some 400 genotyped donors of the cohort, an average of about 220,000 unique TCR beta nucleotide sequences per donor were sequenced, and roughly a sixth of those sequences were non-productive. Because of strong linkage in the cohort, a few DR-DQ haplotypes were treated as single units for association and clustering. A later genetic analysis took genome-wide SNP genotypes for about three fifths of the roughly 700 donors and used that subset as a discovery cohort. Every repertoire in the discovery cohort had been generated on one and the same sequencing platform. Using immunosequencing, the study profiled T cell repertoires from about 620 subjects and related those repertoires to cytomegalovirus serostatus. Of the approximately 400 genotyped donors, around 81% fell in the genetic ancestry cluster associated with self-reported Caucasian donors. The later analysis used no new phenotypic data to find candidate immune exposures, relying instead on TCR beta sequences and their occurrence across donors. A later analysis re-examined previously published TCR beta repertoires from around 670 donors and added high-resolution HLA genotyping to investigate patterns of TCR occurrence. The study was designed to test whether signatures of past pathogen exposure could be identified by cataloging public T cell receptors. Donor age, sex, ethnicity and CMV serostatus were collected together with the repertoire data. Class I and class II HLA loci were covered by the typing at four-digit resolution. Besides the first cohort of around 670 subjects, a separate validation cohort made up of 120 different subjects was used. The study combined high-throughput TCR immunosequencing, statistical association of individual TCRs with disease status, and machine learning to predict cytomegalovirus infection status. The number of typed donors differed by locus: roughly 629-630 for A, B, C, DRB1 and DQB1; approximately 520 for DQA1; approximately 610 for DPA1; and around 470 for DPB1. An earlier analysis of 587 of the donors applied high-throughput TCR beta sequencing to assess whether each TCR beta V gene segment acted as functional or pseudogenic. An early release that covered roughly 600 HLA-typed donors contained approximately 320 gigabases of sequencing data and tens of millions of unique TCR sequences. The research as a whole found: The classifier was reported to diagnose cytomegalovirus status with high specificity and sensitivity in both the original and validation cohorts. In a later analysis, TCR association rates were found to vary across HLA loci, with the most associated TCRs seen for DRB1 alleles and the fewest for HLA-C alleles. In the study, around 150 TCR beta chains were listed as associated with cytomegalovirus. Some 15 rarely observed V segments, including chromosome 9 orphons, were excluded from the earlier analysis of some 590 of the donors because counts were too low. In vitro tests confirmed that three of the cytomegalovirus-associated TCR beta chains recognize cytomegalovirus antigens. Most TCR sequences were seen in very few donors, while some public TCRs were found in many individuals. The only immune exposure information available for the cohort was CMV serostatus. Correlated functional status among segregating V segments might reflect linkage disequilibrium, but an unknown experimental factor could not be ruled out. A group of highly shared sequence variants was considered likely to be a technical artifact of the sequencing pipeline. Some IMGT-functional V segments, including TRBV6-2 and TRBV6-3, could not be distinguished by the 87-base-pair reads and were therefore excluded. This cohort had only TCR beta chains sequenced, and the lack of alpha or paired-chain data limited which features could be detected. V-gene and J-gene trimming of TCR beta chains was associated with a missense DCLRE1C variant in a later genetic analysis, and the association was replicated in an independent cohort. Because HLA typing was unavailable for some donors at each locus, only the typed subset was used in association tests. A further reported finding was that TCR beta sequences accurately predicted the HLA-A and HLA-B alleles for most subjects in the first cohort. Assigning TCR associations to individual alleles was difficult when HLA alleles, especially DR and DQ, strongly co-occurred. Roughly uniform sequencing depth across donors was assumed in presence/absence analyses, although this assumption may not hold. Several of the top co-occurrence clusters appeared to be linked to parvovirus B19, influenza, CMV and Epstein-Barr virus, according to a later analysis. An earlier analysis of some 590 of the donors showed that most TCR beta V segments appeared in productive rearrangements either about 87% or about 30% of the time, which broadly matched IMGT annotations. In a later genetic analysis, fewer N-insertions in productive TCRs were reported among donors in an Asian-associated ancestry cluster than the roughly 700-donor mean. In a later analysis, around 17,000 TCR beta sequences were associated with specific HLA alleles at a false discovery rate of 0.05. A later analysis found that most CMV-associated TCR beta chains appeared HLA-restricted, with HLA associations seemingly driven largely by CMV exposure. In a later analysis, HLA-associated TCR beta chains were found to be more clonally expanded and to have lower generation probabilities than equally common non-associated chains. According to the authors, the approach could potentially be generalized to other disease states and immunological phenotypes.

The CDR3 contains 14 residues, cysteine and phenylalanine counted. The sequence is cut down to CDR3 DNA, 42 bases in frame from base 1. Trimming accounts for 1 base at V and 3 bases at J, while the number of junction bases matched to no gene is 6. Looking up the germline V gene (reference sequence) yields CDR1 GTSNPN and CDR2 SVGIG. The library was obtained by the immunoSEQ multiplex PCR assay. The multiplex PCR relied on a mix of 60 forward primers for TCR Vbeta segments and 13 reverse primers for TCR Jbeta segments. Amplification of the CDR3 region of rearranged TCR beta genes was performed with a multiplex PCR assay on genomic DNA. Amplified TCR beta libraries were sequenced as 87-base-pair reads on the Illumina HiSeq System. The source study handled its data this way. In a later analysis, tens of millions of unique TCR beta chains were counted across the roughly 700 repertoires, and around 10 million of these chains were shared by at least two donors. A nearest-neighbor algorithm error-corrected the raw reads and collapsed the reads into unique sequences, merging closely related sequences to remove PCR and sequencing errors. V, D and J gene segments were assigned by aligning CDR3 sequences to IMGT reference sequences. For a sequence to be retained, at least a six-nucleotide match to both a V gene segment and a J gene segment was required. Rearrangements were called productive when the CDR3 lacked stop codons and stayed in frame with V and J; all others were non-productive. CDR3 was defined by IMGT convention, running from the second conserved V-encoded cysteine to the conserved J-encoded phenylalanine. The earlier analysis of roughly 590 of the donors excluded sequences that lacked an unambiguous match to a single V gene segment. An earlier analysis of over 450 of the donors classified V segments as functional when productive rearrangements were above 56.7% and as segregating when the standard deviation between donors was above 5%. To diagnose cytomegalovirus status from the catalog of TCR beta chain sequences, a statistical classification framework was built. V and J gene assignment, in a later analysis, came from comparing TCR nucleotide sequences with IMGT/GENE-DB human TR gene sequences. A later analysis assigned CDR3 sequences and most-parsimonious VDJ recombination scenarios with the TCRdist pipeline. In a later analysis, each TCR beta chain was defined by its CDR3 amino acid sequence together with its V-gene family, and reads without a unique V-gene family were excluded. To address suspected cross-contamination and a sequencing artifact, a later analysis removed around 590 highly shared, low-generation-probability nucleotide sequences. In a later analysis, a clonal expansion index was calculated for each public chain from normalized within-repertoire ranks of inferred template counts. In a later analysis, generation probabilities were computed using a VDJ recombination model fitted to out-of-frame rearrangements, and the results were checked against IGoR. In a later analysis, hypergeometric tests were used to score TCR-TCR, TCR-HLA and TCR-CMV co-occurrence, with a repertoire-size bias correction applied to TCR pairs. To estimate false discovery rates, a later analysis permuted the HLA or CMV assignments 20 times. In a later analysis, co-occurring TCRs were grouped using DBSCAN, with TCRdist sequence similarity added in when clustering inside HLA-allele-positive subsets. Repertoires with fewer than 30,000 or more than 120,000 public chains were left out of co-occurrence clustering, as were four to six repertoires with anomalous nucleotide sharing. TCRdb re-hosts the immuneACCESS table, in-frame sequences only. Its copies lack some clones; in the studies checked, an unresolved V gene accounts for under half of them, and the cause for the rest is not known. V, J and clone size were drawn from that table, and D and trimming were deduced from the DNA. This sample comprises tens of thousands of clones, 60% to 80% of them detected only once. The ten largest clones represent over 5% of the sample.

On this clone itself: Its antigen is not yet known. Base qualities are not provided; no much larger clone lies one nucleotide away.

The cohort consisted of approximately 670 healthy bone marrow donors. At the time of sampling, all cohort members were nominally healthy, though unrecorded immune exposures were likely present. The donor tested CMV seropositive and was one of the 289 seropositive cohort members. Each donor provided a peripheral blood sample, and peripheral blood mononuclear cells were used for TCR beta sequencing. Genomic DNA was extracted from the blood cell samples with the Qiagen DNeasy Blood Extraction Kit. The chain uses TRBV30 and TRBJ2-7; 7 of the junction bases match TRBD1. This TCR was sampled from a woman in her forties or fifties in good health and CMV-seropositive. Sequencing was done on a sample of PBMCs. The CDR3 region has the sequence CAWSDLGQVYEQYF. The nucleotide sequence is given as TGTGCCTGGAGTGACCTCGGACAGGTCTACGAGCAGTACTTC.